The 32 T cell receptor beta chains below were found in one sample sequenced in a study of T-cell reconstitution after alpha-beta-depleted transplantation in children. Molecular barcoding with unique molecular identifiers was used for the TCRbeta library. TCRdb recomputed calls from the PCR reads with MiXCR, one row per CDR3 protein. The table includes just over 950,000 distinct CDR3 sequences, roughly 29% detected once. The sample here was PBMCs, mostly from graft donor cells, taken 360 days after TCRalphabeta/CD19-depleted stem cell transplant. All receptors derive from a boy less than two years old who had a stem cell transplant for SCID, so the T cells may come from the graft donor.

The rearrangement links TRBV4-2 to TRBJ2-7; D is ambiguous. V was cut by 0 bases and J by 2 bases, with 14 bases left in between. CDR3 size: 16 residues. CDR1 and CDR2 from the germline V gene are LGHNA and YNFKEQ. CDR3 loop: CASSQDDLGPTYEQYF. The CDR3 nucleotides read TGTGCCAGCAGCCAAGACGATCTCGGTCCAACCTACGAGCAGTACTTC.

The rearrangement uses TRBV20-1 and TRBJ2-7; D possibly corresponds to TRBD1 (6 bases). CDR3 length: 15 residues. From germline, CDR1 is DFQATT and CDR2 SNEGSKA (reference sequence). Trimming cost V 0 bases and J 0 bases, with 12 bases left between them. The CDR3 region has the DNA TGCAGTGCTAGAGATGACGGGACACCCTCCTACGAGCAGTACTTC. Translating it yields CSARDDGTPSYEQYF.

This clonotype occurred a few times. This chain uses TRBV25-1 with TRBJ1-6; D is perhaps TRBD1 (5 bases). The CDR3 is made up of 15 amino acids. From germline, CDR1 is MGHDK and CDR2 SYGVNS. Trimming removed 5 bases at V and 1 base at J, with 9 bases between. The CDR3 nucleotides are TGTGCCAGCAGTTGGGGGAGGTCCTATAATTCACCCCTCCACTTT. Its translation is CASSWGRSYNSPLHF.

The table lists this clonotype with a few counts. The rearrangement uses TRBV12-3 or TRBV12-4 and TRBJ1-1; 7 bases are a match to TRBD1. This CDR3 contains 17 residues. Trimming at V came to 6 bases and at J to 0 bases, leaving 13 bases not matched to a gene. CDR3 DNA: TGTGCCAGCAGAACGGGACAGAGCCTGAGATTGAACACTGAAGCTTTCTTT. This sequence encodes CASRTGQSLRLNTEAFF.

This clonotype was detected a few times. The chain uses TRBV4-1 and TRBJ2-1; TRBD2 matches 13 bases. CDR3 length equals 21 residues. Germline-derived CDR1 and CDR2 are MGHRA and YSYEKL. The J segment lost 0 bases and the V segment lost 4 bases, leaving 15 bases of the junction unmatched. The CDR3 DNA follows: TGCGCCAGCAGCCCACTTCGGACTAGCGGGGGCTTCTCGAGCTCCTACAATGAGCAGTTCTTC. This codes for CASSPLRTSGGFSSSYNEQFF.

This clonotype occurred many times. This chain connects TRBV20-1 to TRBJ1-1; D remains unclear. Germline V gives CDR1 DFQATT, CDR2 SNEGSKA (reference sequence). This CDR3 spans 14 amino acids. V was trimmed by 4 bases and J by 4 bases, leaving 16 bases between them. In DNA, the CDR3 is TGCAGTGCTAAAGCCCCGCTGTCGAGCACTGAAGCTTTCTTT. This translates into CSAKAPLSSTEAFF.

The rearrangement links TRBV29-1 to TRBJ1-1; no clear D gene. Germline loops: CDR1 SQVTM, CDR2 ANQGSEA. V was clipped by 7 bases and J by 0 bases, with 9 bases between them. The CDR3 has 12 amino acids. In DNA, the CDR3 is TGCAGCGCCAACCCAGTGAACACTGAAGCTTTCTTT. This gives the protein CSANPVNTEAFF.

This clonotype was observed a few times. The V call is TRBV11-1, the J call TRBJ2-1, with D uncertain. V lost 6 bases and J 8 bases, leaving 5 bases between the germline ends. The germline V gene encodes CDR1 SGHAT and CDR2 FQDESV (reference sequence). The CDR3 totals 10 residues. CDR3 coding DNA: TGTGCCAGCAGGGGTGATGAGCAGTTCTTC. It codes for CASRGDEQFF.

The chain carries TRBV5-6 and TRBJ2-1; D gene ambiguous. The CDR3 extends over 16 amino acids. Germline V gives CDR1 SGHDT, CDR2 YYEEEE. Between the trimmed V and J ends, which lost 1 base and 0 bases, there was a span of 11 bases. The chain's CDR3 is CASSLFLLSSYNEQFF. Written as DNA, the CDR3 is TGTGCCAGCAGCTTGTTCCTCTTGAGCTCCTACAATGAGCAGTTCTTC.

This clonotype was seen only once. The rearrangement joins TRBV12-3 or TRBV12-4 to TRBJ2-7, with a tentative D call TRBD2 (6 bases). The V end lost 6 bases, the J end lost 5 bases, and 17 bases lay between the germline ends. CDR3 length equals 14 residues. The chain's CDR3 is CASRGVAALDEQYF. The CDR3 nucleotides are TGTGCCAGCAGGGGAGTAGCGGCCCTCGACGAGCAGTACTTC.

The chain couples TRBV20-1 to TRBJ2-2; 10 bases line up with TRBD2. Looked up from germline, CDR1 is DFQATT and CDR2 is SNEGSKA (reference sequence). The CDR3 contains 15 residues. V lost 5 bases and J lost 5; bases outside the gene matches: 8. CDR3 nucleotide sequence: TGCAGTGCTGTCCTAGCGGGGGCTCCTACCGGGGAGCTGTTTTTT. Protein: CSAVLAGAPTGELFF.

V and J are TRBV11-1 and TRBJ1-1, with 7 positions matching TRBD1. This CDR3 spans 14 amino acids. From germline, CDR1 is SGHAT and CDR2 FQDESV (reference sequence). After removal of 8 bases from V and 6 bases from J, the junction contained 12 bases not matched to a gene. CDR3 DNA sequence: TGTGCCAGCCGTCGCCGACAGGGTGGATCTGAAGCTTTCTTT. Protein product: CASRRRQGGSEAFF. Supplemented by reference TRBV11-1 and TRBJ1-1, the full variable domain reads EAEVAQSPRYKITEKSQAVAFWCDPISGHATLYWYRQILGQGPELLVQFQDESVVDDSQLPKDRFSAERLKGVDSTLKIQPAELGDSAMYLCASRRRQGGSEAFFGQGTRLTVV.

The CDR3: CSASLAGKPQETQYF. The CDR3 region has the DNA TGCAGTGCTAGTCTAGCGGGGAAACCCCAAGAGACCCAGTACTTC. V gene TRBV20-1 combines with J gene TRBJ2-5; 9 bases align to TRBD2. This CDR3 contains 15 residues. V lost 3 bases to trimming and J lost 1 base; unmatched junction nucleotides: 6. The germline gives CDR1 DFQATT, CDR2 SNEGSKA (reference sequence).

V is TRBV3-1 and J is TRBJ2-5, with 8 bases aligning to TRBD2. CDR1 and CDR2 (germline): LGHDT, YNNKEL (reference sequence). This CDR3 region has 14 residues. V lost 2 bases to trimming and J lost 5 bases; unmatched junction nucleotides: 4. This CDR3 reads CASSQRGGGETQYF. CDR3 DNA sequence: TGTGCCAGCAGCCAACGGGGGGGCGGGGAGACCCAGTACTTC.

The rearrangement joins TRBV7-2 to TRBJ1-5; no clear D gene. Deletions cut 5 bases from V and 2 bases from J, with 13 bases between. There are 15 residues in the CDR3. Germline V gives CDR1 SGHTA, CDR2 FQGNSA. CDR3 amino acids: CASSEWELRNQPQHF. The CDR3 DNA reads TGTGCCAGCAGCGAGTGGGAACTCCGCAATCAGCCCCAGCATTTT.

This clonotype has a handful of counts. V and J are TRBV20-1 and TRBJ2-5, with no clear D. V gave up 1 base and J gave up 2 bases, with 14 bases separating them. CDR3 length: 15 amino acids. CDR1 and CDR2 from the germline V gene are DFQATT and SNEGSKA (reference sequence). CDR3 bases: TGCAGTGCTAGAGTGGGTAATTTCAGACAAGAGACCCAGTACTTC. It yields the protein CSARVGNFRQETQYF.

The chain couples TRBV11-2 to TRBJ2-1; D possibly uses TRBD1 or TRBD2 (5 bases each). Between the trimmed V and J ends, which lost 1 base and 3 bases, there was a span of 13 bases. The CDR3 covers 16 residues. Germline V gene lookup returns CDR1 SGHAT and CDR2 FQNNGV. The CDR3 DNA reads TGTGCCAGCAGCTTAGTTCTGGGGGAGCTCTACAATGAGCAGTTCTTC. This codes for CASSLVLGELYNEQFF.

The V gene is TRBV11-1, the J gene TRBJ2-6; D gene ambiguous. The ends were cut back, 1 base at V and 3 bases at J, with 16 bases in the middle. The CDR3 spans 18 residues. The germline V gene has CDR1 SGHAT and CDR2 FQDESV (reference sequence). The CDR3 here is CASSLGHGGNFGANVLTF. The CDR3, as DNA: TGTGCCAGCAGCTTAGGCCACGGTGGCAACTTTGGGGCCAACGTCCTGACTTTC.

This clonotype was counted only a few times. The CDR3 loop reads CASSLAGTGSTQYF. CDR3 in DNA: TGTGCCAGCAGCTTAGCAGGGACCGGATCGACCCAGTACTTC. V gene TRBV7-8 combines with J gene TRBJ2-5; perhaps D is TRBD1 or TRBD2 (5 bases each). The V and J ends lost 0 bases and 7 bases respectively, with 12 bases between them. Germline values: CDR1 SGHVS, CDR2 FQNEAQ. The CDR3 sequence is 14 residues long.

The CDR3 region has the DNA TGTGCCAGCCGTATCGGGGGGGCTAGCACCGGGGAGCTGTTTTTT. Translation gives CASRIGGASTGELFF. V and J are TRBV7-8 and TRBJ2-2, with TRBD2 matching 8 bases. CDR1 SGHVS and CDR2 FQNEAQ come from the germline V gene. V lost 8 bases to trimming and J lost 4 bases; unmatched junction nucleotides: 9. The CDR3 spans 15 residues.

The chain couples TRBV5-1 to TRBJ2-5; 8 nucleotides agree with TRBD1. Trimming took 3 bases from V and 2 from J; bases not matched to a gene: 6. The CDR3 is 15 residues long. Germline CDR1 reads SGHRS; CDR2 reads YFSETQ. CDR3 sequence: CASSSYRGAQETQYF. The DNA for the CDR3 is TGCGCCAGCAGCTCATACAGGGGGGCACAAGAGACCCAGTACTTC.

The chain carries TRBV25-1 and TRBJ2-6; D might be TRBD1 (5 bases). The germline gives CDR1 MGHDK, CDR2 SYGVNS. This CDR3 is built from 17 residues. Trimming pared 2 bases from V and 0 bases from J, leaving 11 bases between. CDR3 residues: CASSEPTGVSGANVLTF. The CDR3 coding sequence is TGTGCCAGCAGTGAACCCACAGGAGTCTCTGGGGCCAACGTCCTGACTTTC.

This clonotype has more than one count but fewer than ten. In DNA form, the CDR3 reads TGTGCCAGCAGCATCGGGACAGCCTTTTACGAGCAGTACTTC. As protein: CASSIGTAFYEQYF. The V call is TRBV7-9, the J call TRBJ2-7; 7 positions match TRBD1. The CDR3 consists of 14 residues. The junction had 8 bases not matched to a gene; V was cut back by 5 bases and J by 4 bases. Per germline, CDR1 SEHNR and CDR2 FQNEAQ (reference sequence).

This clonotype appeared a few times. This chain connects TRBV6-5 to TRBJ1-1; D is undetermined. There are 15 residues in the CDR3. The ends were cut back, 0 bases at V and 3 bases at J, with 11 bases in the middle. Germline-derived CDR1 and CDR2 are MNHEY and SVGAGI. CDR3 protein: CASSYSGGRDTEAFF. Here the CDR3 DNA reads TGTGCCAGCAGTTACTCGGGTGGAAGGGACACTGAAGCTTTCTTT.

The chain combines TRBV10-3 with TRBJ2-3; D gene ambiguous. From germline, CDR1 is ENHRY and CDR2 SYGVKD. V shed 3 bases and J shed 2 bases, with 12 bases lying between them. The CDR3 is made up of 15 amino acids. CDR3 nucleotides: TGTGCCATCAGTGATAGGGATTGGGACACAGATACGCAGTATTTT. Amino acid sequence: CAISDRDWDTDTQYF.

The rearrangement joins TRBV2 to TRBJ1-1, with a possible D match to TRBD1 (5 bases). This CDR3 spans 14 amino acids. Trimming took off 2 bases at V and 6 bases at J, with 13 bases between the two ends. Per the germline V gene, CDR1 is SNHLY and CDR2 is FYNNEI. CDR3 sequence: CASSELGGSAEAFF. CDR3 bases: TGTGCCAGCAGTGAATTGGGGGGTAGCGCTGAAGCTTTCTTT. The whole variable domain, remainder taken from reference TRBV2 and TRBJ1-1, is EPEVTQTPSHQVTQMGQEVILRCVPISNHLYFYWYRQILGQKVEFLVSFYNNEISEKSEIFDDQFSVERPDGSNFTLKIRSTKLEDSAMYFCASSELGGSAEAFFGQGTRLTVV.

The CDR3 sequence is CASSQDRGGGGETQYF. DNA for the CDR3: TGTGCCAGCAGCCAAGATCGGGGGGGGGGCGGGGAGACCCAGTACTTC. The rearrangement joins TRBV4-2 to TRBJ2-5; TRBD2 aligns across 8 bases. Trimming removed 0 bases from V and 5 bases from J; junction bases left unmatched: 8. From germline, CDR1 is LGHNA and CDR2 YNFKEQ. CDR3 size: 16 residues.

Only a few counts were recorded for this clonotype. The chain has TRBV7-9 and TRBJ2-2; D not resolved. The V end lost 7 bases, the J end lost 6 bases, and 9 bases lay between the germline ends. Germline V lookup: CDR1 SEHNR, CDR2 FQNEAQ (reference sequence). The CDR3 covers 12 residues. CDR3 loop: CASTSRSGELFF. The CDR3 DNA sequence: TGTGCCAGCACTTCTAGATCCGGGGAGCTGTTTTTT.

The gene calls are TRBV18 and TRBJ1-1; tentative D call: TRBD1 (5 bases). Trimming took off 6 bases at V and 0 bases at J, with 11 bases between the two ends. The CDR3 spans 14 residues. CDR1 and CDR2 (germline): KGHSH, LQKENI. CDR3 DNA sequence: TGTGCCAGCTCGCCCGGGGCGGTGAACACTGAAGCTTTCTTT. Protein: CASSPGAVNTEAFF.

This clonotype was seen many times. The chain employs TRBV7-2 and TRBJ2-7, with D unclear. The length of the CDR3 is 12 residues. Germline-derived CDR1 and CDR2 are SGHTA and FQGNSA. Trimming stripped 5 bases from V and 5 bases from J, with 10 bases between. The CDR3 loop reads CASSHPQDEQYF. The CDR3 DNA sequence: TGTGCCAGCAGCCATCCCCAGGACGAGCAGTACTTC.

This clonotype was seen more than once but under ten times. The junction departs from germline at one end; a sequencing error may be responsible. The chain combines TRBV5-1 with TRBJ2-7; a possible D gene is TRBD2 (5 bases). The germline gives CDR1 SGHRS, CDR2 YFSETQ. The length of the CDR3 is 12 residues. The CDR3 sequence is CASSLPGDEQYF. The CDR3 region has the DNA TGTGCCAGCAGTTTACCCGGGGACGAGCAGTACTTC.

This clonotype was detected a few times. This rearrangement joins TRBV10-3 to TRBJ2-4; the D call may be TRBD1 or TRBD2 (6 bases each). V dropped 1 base and J dropped 0 bases, with 10 bases sitting between them. Germline-derived CDR1 and CDR2 are ENHRY and SYGVKD. CDR3 size: 16 residues. CDR3 in DNA: TGTGCCATCAGTGAGTTAGGGGGACTAGCCAAAAACATTCAGTACTTC. This gives the protein CAISELGGLAKNIQYF.